The sequence of this T cell receptor (beta chain) was determined in a study of T cell repertoires in cytomegalovirus infection (dated by TCRdb to 2018 to 2020). As for the study more broadly: Donor HLA type was relevant to the analysis, because carriage of CMV infection together with the matching HLA type was indicated by public TCR beta signatures. The paper's findings and limits, for the study overall: In both this cohort and an independent cohort of some 370 donors, the cumulative frequency of public TCR beta family members distinguished carriers of CMV infection plus the relevant HLA type. The ex vivo response was dominated by HLA-C-restricted CMV-specific TCR beta clonotypes, and the single most frequent clonotype in two of eight donors was supplied by these HLA-C-restricted clonotypes.

Sequencing was performed on an Illumina HiSeq 1500. Starting from the raw public reads, TCRdb applied fastp trimming at Q25, assembled clones with MiXCR and retained in-frame beta chains. All rows with the same CDR3 protein become a single entry with the most common DNA and genes. The table for this sample lists 200,000 to 300,000 distinct CDR3 sequences; roughly 6.5% of them were counted only once. The ten largest clones add up to 5.5% to 6.5% of the sample. This clonotype was observed many times. This clone's antigen is unknown. No per-base quality is available; no much larger clone lies one base away. For this chain, trimming is 0 bases at the V end and 4 bases at the J end, and the number of junction bases without a gene match is 15. There are 18 amino acids in the CDR3, from cysteine to phenylalanine inclusive. Here the CDR3 DNA is all that survives: 54 bases in frame from base 1. For CDR1 and CDR2, the germline V gene lists SQVTM and ANQGSEA.

The sequence is built from TRBV29-1 and TRBJ1-2; 9 nucleotides in the junction match TRBD1. Sequenced: PBMCs. The receptor's source is a human donor in good health (CMV status not recorded). Some clones in this sample may be carry-over from other donors' samples. CDR3 reads: CSVEELRTGDRTFYGYTF. The bases read TGCAGCGTTGAAGAACTTAGGACAGGGGACAGGACCTTCTATGGCTACACCTTC.